Listed below are T cell receptor beta chains from one sample, sequenced in a study of control samples from healthy donors and cancer patients. Sequencing was performed with immunoSEQ multiplex PCR; in TCRdb, only in-frame clones are kept and a portion is missing. Of roughly 88,000 clones listed, roughly nine tenths are singletons. Sequenced input: blood. The receptors stem from a woman in her 30s in good health. CDR3s include the opening cysteine and the closing phenylalanine or tryptophan.

>TRBV13|TRBJ2-1
CARSLAGGGANEQFF
>TRBV9|TRBJ1-1
CASSPEDPGDTEAFF
>TRBV3-1/TRBV3-2|TRBJ2-5
CASSPSSGENQETQYF
>TRBV5-8|TRBJ1-5
CASSLAMGSYSNQPQHF
>TRBV5-4|TRBJ2-2
CASSLETGISGELFF
>TRBV9|TRBJ2-5
CASSVTSGGAGETQYF
>TRBV24-1|TRBJ1-5
CATSDGGPPVDQPQHF
>TRBV19|TRBJ2-7
CASSIDQGYEQYF
>TRBV6-1|TRBJ2-7
CASSEILAGAEQYF
>TRBV5-5|TRBJ1-1
CASSFGTNTEAFF
>TRBV30|TRBJ1-5
CAWGGPGGSNQPQHF
>TRBV3-1/TRBV3-2|TRBJ1-6
CASSPAGGNNSPLHF
>TRBV19|TRBJ2-3
CASSPGTSGGWDTQYF
>TRBV5-4|TRBJ1-1
CASSLERTQNTEAFF
>TRBV19|TRBJ1-2
CASSLGQTYGYTF
>TRBV11-2|TRBJ1-5
CASSLLTGLRNQPQHF
>TRBV11-2|TRBJ1-5
CASSFFGQYDQPQHF
>TRBV6-5|TRBJ2-1
CASRSSGRAYNEQFF
>TRBV5-1|TRBJ2-3
CASSLGGSADTQYF
>TRBV7-2|TRBJ1-5
CASSSPETGFMAQHF
>TRBV11-3|TRBJ1-1
CASSPTENTEAFF
>TRBV9|TRBJ2-3
CASSVQGADTQYF
>TRBV7-2|TRBJ2-5
CASSFGETQYF
>TRBV7-9|TRBJ2-1
CASSLKSGYPNEQFF
>TRBV3-1/TRBV3-2|TRBJ1-2
CASSPGQGDGYTF
>TRBV3-1/TRBV3-2|TRBJ1-6
CASSQELNSPLHF
>TRBV6-5|TRBJ1-3
CASSYYGGSSGNTIYF
>TRBV6-1|TRBJ2-7
CASSERKDEQYF
>TRBV19|TRBJ1-1
CASSVPGGNTEAFF
>TRBV6-5|TRBJ2-1
CASSYGRDRVRNEQFF
>TRBV18|TRBJ2-7
CASSPRGTSYEQYF
>TRBV19|TRBJ1-2
CASRAVGVNYGYTF
>TRBV4-1|TRBJ1-3
CASSQLAVGNTIYF
>TRBV29-1|TRBJ2-2
CSVLAWDSLSTNTGELFF
>TRBV28|TRBJ2-5
CASRAKKGSGVIQETQYF
>TRBV3-1/TRBV3-2|TRBJ1-1
CASSHKNTEAFF
>TRBV5-6|TRBJ1-4
CASSLVRDATNEKLFF
>TRBV28|TRBJ1-5
CASSLFNRARGQPQHF
>TRBV7-8|TRBJ2-1
CASSSPGTKGRNEQFF
>TRBV28|TRBJ2-3
CASRYRQGAKRDTQYF
>TRBV3-1/TRBV3-2|TRBJ1-6
CASGEVSSYNSPLHF
>TRBV5-1|TRBJ1-3
CASSLGISGNTIYF
>TRBV18|TRBJ1-5
CASSPKGIRNQPQHF
>TRBV7-9|TRBJ2-3
CASSLAKLARLSTDTQYF
>TRBV24-1|TRBJ2-3
CATSDTGKPTDTQYF